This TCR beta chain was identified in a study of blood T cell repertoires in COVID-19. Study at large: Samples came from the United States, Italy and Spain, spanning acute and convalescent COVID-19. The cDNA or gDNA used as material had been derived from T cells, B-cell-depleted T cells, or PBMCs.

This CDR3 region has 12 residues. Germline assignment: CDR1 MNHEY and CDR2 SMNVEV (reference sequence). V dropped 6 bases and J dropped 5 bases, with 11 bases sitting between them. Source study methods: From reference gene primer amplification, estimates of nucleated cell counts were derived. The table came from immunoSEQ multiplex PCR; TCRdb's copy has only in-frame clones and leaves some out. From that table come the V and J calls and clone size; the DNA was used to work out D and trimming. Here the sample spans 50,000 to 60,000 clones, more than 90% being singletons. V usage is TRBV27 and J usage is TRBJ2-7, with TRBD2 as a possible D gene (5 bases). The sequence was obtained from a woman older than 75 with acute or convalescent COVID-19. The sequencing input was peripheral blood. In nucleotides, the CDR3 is TGTGCCAGCAGCCGGGGAAGGCACGAGCAGTACTTC. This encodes CASSRGRHEQYF.